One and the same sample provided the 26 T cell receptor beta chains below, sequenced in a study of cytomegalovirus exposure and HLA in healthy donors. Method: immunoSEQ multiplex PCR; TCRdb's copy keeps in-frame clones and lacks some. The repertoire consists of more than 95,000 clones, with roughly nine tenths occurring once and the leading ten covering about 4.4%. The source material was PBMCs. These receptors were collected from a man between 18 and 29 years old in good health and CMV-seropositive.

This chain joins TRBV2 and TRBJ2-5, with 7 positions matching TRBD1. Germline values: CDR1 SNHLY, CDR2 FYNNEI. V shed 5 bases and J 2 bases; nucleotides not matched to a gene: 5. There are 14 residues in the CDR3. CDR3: CASSPSRGQETQYF. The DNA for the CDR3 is TGTGCCAGCAGTCCCAGCAGGGGGCAAGAGACCCAGTACTTC.

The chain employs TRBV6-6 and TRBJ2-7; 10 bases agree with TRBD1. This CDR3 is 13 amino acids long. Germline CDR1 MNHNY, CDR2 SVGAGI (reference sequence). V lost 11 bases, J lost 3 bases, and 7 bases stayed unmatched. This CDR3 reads CAAGQGVNYEQYF. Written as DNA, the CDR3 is TGTGCCGCTGGACAGGGGGTGAACTACGAGCAGTACTTC.

The CDR3 is CASVREGLQPFNEQFF. CDR3 in DNA: TGTGCCAGCGTCCGGGAAGGATTACAACCCTTCAATGAGCAGTTCTTC. The V and J genes are TRBV6-6 and TRBJ2-1; D possibly corresponds to TRBD2 (5 bases). CDR1 MNHNY and CDR2 SVGAGI come from the germline V gene (reference sequence). Trimming took 8 bases from V and 6 from J, leaving 23 bases between them. This CDR3 comprises 16 residues.

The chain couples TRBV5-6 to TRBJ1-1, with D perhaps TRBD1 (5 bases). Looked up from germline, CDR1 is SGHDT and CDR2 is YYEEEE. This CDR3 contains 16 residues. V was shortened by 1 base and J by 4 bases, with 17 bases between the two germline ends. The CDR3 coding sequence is TGTGCCAGCAGCTTGTCTCTTCAGGGATTTGGCACTGAAGCTTTCTTT. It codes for CASSLSLQGFGTEAFF.

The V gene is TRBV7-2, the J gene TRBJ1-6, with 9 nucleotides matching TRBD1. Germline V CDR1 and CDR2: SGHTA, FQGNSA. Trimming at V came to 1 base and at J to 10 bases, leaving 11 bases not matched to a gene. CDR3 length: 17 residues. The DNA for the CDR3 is TGTGCCAGCAGCTTAGGGCAGACCGGGACAGGGTTCTCACCCCTCCACTTT. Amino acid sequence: CASSLGQTGTGFSPLHF.

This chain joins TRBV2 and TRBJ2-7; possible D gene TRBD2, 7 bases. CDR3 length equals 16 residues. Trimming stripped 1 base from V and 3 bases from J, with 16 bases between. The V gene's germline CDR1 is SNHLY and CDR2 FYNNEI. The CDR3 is CASSEGGGRVGYEQYF. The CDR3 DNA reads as TGTGCCAGCAGTGAAGGGGGGGGCAGGGTCGGCTACGAGCAGTACTTC. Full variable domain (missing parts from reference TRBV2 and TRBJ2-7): EPEVTQTPSHQVTQMGQEVILRCVPISNHLYFYWYRQILGQKVEFLVSFYNNEISEKSEIFDDQFSVERPDGSNFTLKIRSTKLEDSAMYFCASSEGGGRVGYEQYFGPGTRLTVT.

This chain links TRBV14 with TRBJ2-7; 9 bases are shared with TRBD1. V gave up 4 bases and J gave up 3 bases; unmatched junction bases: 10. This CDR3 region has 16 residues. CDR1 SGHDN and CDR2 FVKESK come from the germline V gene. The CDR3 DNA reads TGTGCCAGCAGCCCAGTAAACAGGGGGCAGGACTACGAGCAGTACTTC. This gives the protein CASSPVNRGQDYEQYF.

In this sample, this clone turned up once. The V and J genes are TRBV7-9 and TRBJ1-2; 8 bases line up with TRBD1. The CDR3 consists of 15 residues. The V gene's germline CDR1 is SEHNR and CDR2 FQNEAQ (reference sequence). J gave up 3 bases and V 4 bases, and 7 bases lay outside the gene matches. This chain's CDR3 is CASSSGAGGYYGYTF. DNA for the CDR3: TGTGCCAGCAGCTCCGGGGCAGGGGGCTACTATGGCTACACCTTC.

This chain's CDR3 is CATAPSNAETQYF. CDR3 in DNA: TGTGCCACTGCGCCTTCGAATGCAGAGACCCAGTACTTC. V is TRBV15 and J is TRBJ2-5; D remains unclear. V lost 9 bases and J lost 4, with 15 bases in between. Germline-derived CDR1 and CDR2 are LNHNV and YYDKDF (reference sequence). CDR3 size: 13 residues.

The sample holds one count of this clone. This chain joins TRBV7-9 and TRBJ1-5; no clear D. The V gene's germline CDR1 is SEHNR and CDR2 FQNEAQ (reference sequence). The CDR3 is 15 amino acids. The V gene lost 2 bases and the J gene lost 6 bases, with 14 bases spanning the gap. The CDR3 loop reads CASSLSSTVRQPQHF. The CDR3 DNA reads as TGTGCCAGCAGCTTAAGTTCTACGGTGCGTCAGCCCCAGCATTTT.

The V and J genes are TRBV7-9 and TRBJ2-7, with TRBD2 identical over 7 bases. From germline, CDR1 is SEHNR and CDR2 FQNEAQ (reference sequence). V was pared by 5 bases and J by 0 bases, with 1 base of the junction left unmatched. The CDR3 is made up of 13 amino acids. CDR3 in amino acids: CASSRDYSYEQYF. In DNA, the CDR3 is TGTGCCAGCAGCCGGGACTACTCCTACGAGCAGTACTTC. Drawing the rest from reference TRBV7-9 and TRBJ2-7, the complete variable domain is DTGVSQNPRHKITKRGQNVTFRCDPISEHNRLYWYRQTLGQGPEFLTYFQNEAQLEKSRLLSDRFSAERPKGSFSTLEIQRTEQGDSAMYLCASSRDYSYEQYFGPGTRLTVT.

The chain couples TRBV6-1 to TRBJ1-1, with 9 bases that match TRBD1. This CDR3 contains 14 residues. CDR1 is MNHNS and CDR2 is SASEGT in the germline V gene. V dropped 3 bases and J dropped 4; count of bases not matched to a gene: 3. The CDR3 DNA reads TGTGCCAGCAGTGAGACAGGGGGACTCACTGAAGCTTTCTTT. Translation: CASSETGGLTEAFF.

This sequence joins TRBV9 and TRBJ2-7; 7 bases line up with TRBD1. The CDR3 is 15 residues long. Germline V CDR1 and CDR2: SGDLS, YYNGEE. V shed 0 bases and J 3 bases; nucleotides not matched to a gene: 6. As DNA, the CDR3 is TGTGCCAGCAGCGTAGCTCCTGGACAGGACTACGAGCAGTACTTC. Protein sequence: CASSVAPGQDYEQYF. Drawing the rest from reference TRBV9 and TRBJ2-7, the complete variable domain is DSGVTQTPKHLITATGQRVTLRCSPRSGDLSVYWYQQSLDQGLQFLIQYYNGEERAKGNILERFSAQQFPDLHSELNLSSLELGDSALYFCASSVAPGQDYEQYFGPGTRLTVT.

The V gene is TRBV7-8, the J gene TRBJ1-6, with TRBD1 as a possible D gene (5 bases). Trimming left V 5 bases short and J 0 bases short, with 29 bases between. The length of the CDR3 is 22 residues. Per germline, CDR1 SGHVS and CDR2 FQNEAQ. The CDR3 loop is CASSPSLRRGVGWDSYNSPLHF. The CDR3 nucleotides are TGTGCCAGCAGCCCATCCCTTCGCCGGGGGGTAGGGTGGGACTCCTATAATTCACCCCTCCACTTT.

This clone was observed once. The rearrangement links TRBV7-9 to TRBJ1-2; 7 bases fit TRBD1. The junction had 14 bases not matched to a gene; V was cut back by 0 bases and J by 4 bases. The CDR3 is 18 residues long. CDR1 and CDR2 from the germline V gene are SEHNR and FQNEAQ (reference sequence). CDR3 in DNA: TGTGCCAGCAGCTTAGCGGGTTTGGAGGGGGCTGAAGGCTATGGCTACACCTTC. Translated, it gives CASSLAGLEGAEGYGYTF. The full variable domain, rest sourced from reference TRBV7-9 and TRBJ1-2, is DTGVSQNPRHKITKRGQNVTFRCDPISEHNRLYWYRQTLGQGPEFLTYFQNEAQLEKSRLLSDRFSAERPKGSFSTLEIQRTEQGDSAMYLCASSLAGLEGAEGYGYTFGSGTRLTVV.

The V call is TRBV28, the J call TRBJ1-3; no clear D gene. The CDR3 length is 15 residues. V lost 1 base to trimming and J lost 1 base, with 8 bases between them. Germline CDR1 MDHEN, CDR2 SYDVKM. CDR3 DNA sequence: TGTGCCAGCAGTTTATCTGTGACATCTGGAAACACCATATATTTT. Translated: CASSLSVTSGNTIYF.

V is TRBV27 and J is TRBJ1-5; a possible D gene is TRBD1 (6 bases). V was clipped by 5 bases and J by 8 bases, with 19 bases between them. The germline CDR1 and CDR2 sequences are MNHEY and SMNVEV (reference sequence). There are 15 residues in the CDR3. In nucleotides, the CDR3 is TGTGCCAGCAGTCCTATCGGGGGGGCGCCGGAGCCCCAGCATTTT. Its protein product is CASSPIGGAPEPQHF.

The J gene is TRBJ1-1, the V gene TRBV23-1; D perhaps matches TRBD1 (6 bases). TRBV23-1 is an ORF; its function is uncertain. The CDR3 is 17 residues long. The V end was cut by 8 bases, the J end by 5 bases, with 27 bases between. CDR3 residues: CASHGWYPNQGNTEAFF. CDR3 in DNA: TGCGCCAGCCACGGATGGTACCCAAACCAGGGGAATACTGAAGCTTTCTTT.

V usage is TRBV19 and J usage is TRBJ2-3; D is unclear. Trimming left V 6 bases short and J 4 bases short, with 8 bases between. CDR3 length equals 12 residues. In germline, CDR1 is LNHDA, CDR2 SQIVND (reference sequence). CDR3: CASRFSSDTQYF. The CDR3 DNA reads TGTGCCAGTAGATTCTCGTCAGATACGCAGTATTTT.

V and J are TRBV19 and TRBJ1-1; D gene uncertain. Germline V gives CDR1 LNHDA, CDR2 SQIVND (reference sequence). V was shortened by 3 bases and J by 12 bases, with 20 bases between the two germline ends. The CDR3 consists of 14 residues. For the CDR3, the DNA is TGTGCCAGTAGTATCGGAGCCCACGGGATGGGATCTTTCTTT. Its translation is CASSIGAHGMGSFF.

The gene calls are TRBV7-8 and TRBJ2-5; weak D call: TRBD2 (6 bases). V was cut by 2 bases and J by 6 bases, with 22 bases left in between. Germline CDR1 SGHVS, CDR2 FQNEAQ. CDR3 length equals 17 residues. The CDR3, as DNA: TGTGCCAGCAGCTTAAACGTTCTCGGTATGGAGGGACAGACCCAGTACTTC. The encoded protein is CASSLNVLGMEGQTQYF.

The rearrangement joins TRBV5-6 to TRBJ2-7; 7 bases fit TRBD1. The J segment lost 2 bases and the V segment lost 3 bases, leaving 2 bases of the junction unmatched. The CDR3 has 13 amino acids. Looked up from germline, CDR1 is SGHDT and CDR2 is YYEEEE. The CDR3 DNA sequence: TGTGCCAGCAGCTGGGGGACAGCCTACGAGCAGTACTTC. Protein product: CASSWGTAYEQYF.

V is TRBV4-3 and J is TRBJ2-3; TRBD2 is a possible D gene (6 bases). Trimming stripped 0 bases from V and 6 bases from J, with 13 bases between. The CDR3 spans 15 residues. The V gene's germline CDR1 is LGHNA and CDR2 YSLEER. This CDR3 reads CASSQDGGTADTQYF. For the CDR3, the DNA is TGCGCCAGCAGCCAAGACGGCGGGACCGCTGATACGCAGTATTTT.

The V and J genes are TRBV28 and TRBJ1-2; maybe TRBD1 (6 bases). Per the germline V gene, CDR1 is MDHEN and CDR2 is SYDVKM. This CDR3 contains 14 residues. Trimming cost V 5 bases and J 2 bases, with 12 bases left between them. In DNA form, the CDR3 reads TGTGCCAGCAGTCAGACAGGCTCCAACTATGGCTACACCTTC. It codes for CASSQTGSNYGYTF.

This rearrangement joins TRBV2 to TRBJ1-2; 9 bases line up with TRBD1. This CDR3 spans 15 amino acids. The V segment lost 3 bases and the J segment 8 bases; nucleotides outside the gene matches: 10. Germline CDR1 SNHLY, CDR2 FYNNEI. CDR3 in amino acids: CASSDWDRVAYGYTF. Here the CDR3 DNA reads TGTGCCAGCAGTGATTGGGACAGGGTCGCGTACGGCTACACCTTC.

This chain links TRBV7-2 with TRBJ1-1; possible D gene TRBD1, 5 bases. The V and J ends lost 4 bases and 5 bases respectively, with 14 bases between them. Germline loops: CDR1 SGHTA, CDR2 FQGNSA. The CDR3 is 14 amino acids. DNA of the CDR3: TGTGCCAGCAGCTCTCGTCCGGGGGGAACTGAAGCTTTCTTT. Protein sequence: CASSSRPGGTEAFF.